This T cell receptor (beta chain) originates from a study of blood T cell repertoires in COVID-19. Looking at the study overall: Acute and convalescent COVID-19 samples came from the United States, Italy and Spain.

This clone was recorded once. V was cut by 0 bases and J by 8 bases, with 14 bases left in between. The germline gives CDR1 SGHRS, CDR2 YFSETQ. The CDR3 has 14 amino acids. Original analysis: Estimated nucleated cell counts came from reference gene primer amplification. Sequencing used immunoSEQ multiplex PCR; TCRdb keeps in-frame clones, though not all of them. From that table come the V and J calls and clone size; the DNA was used to work out D and trimming. The repertoire holds 450,000 to 600,000 clones, with about nine tenths as singletons. Two negative PCRs, clearance, or symptom resolution were required of recovered Cohort 3 donors.

This TCR derives from a young woman who had recovered from COVID-19. Sequences were obtained from PBMCs or T cells enriched from blood (not recorded which). The rearrangement links TRBV5-1 to TRBJ2-5; unclear D gene. CDR3 sequence (DNA): TGCGCCAGCAGCTTGGGGTCTAATCTAGGAACCCAGTACTTC. This translates into CASSLGSNLGTQYF.